This T cell receptor (beta chain) stems from a study of breast tumors, draining lymph nodes, adjacent tissues. The sample holds one count of this clonotype. Antigen unknown. General study points: Compared with basal-like, luminal-like tumors shared significantly more repertoire with nontumor tissue. Tumor TCR diversity was below lymph nodes but above nontumor tissue. Findings are consistent with lymph node origin and intratumoral expansion of most tumor T cells.

TCRdb re-derived calls from the multiplex PCR reads in MiXCR, one entry per CDR3 protein. The sample has more than 10,000 distinct CDR3 sequences, approximately 70% seen once; the top ten hold 35% to 50%. This CDR3 spans 14 amino acids. Unmatched junction bases numbered 8, after V lost 4 bases and J lost 4 bases. Germline-derived CDR1 and CDR2 are SGHRS and YFSETQ. Sequenced sample: tumor-adjacent breast tissue. The V call is TRBV5-1, the J call TRBJ2-7, with 7 nucleotides matching TRBD1. This sequence was found in a female donor with breast cancer. Some clones in this sample may be carry-over from other donors' samples. CDR3: CASSPATGAYEQYF. CDR3 bases: TGCGCCAGCAGCCCCGCTACAGGGGCTTACGAGCAGTACTTC.